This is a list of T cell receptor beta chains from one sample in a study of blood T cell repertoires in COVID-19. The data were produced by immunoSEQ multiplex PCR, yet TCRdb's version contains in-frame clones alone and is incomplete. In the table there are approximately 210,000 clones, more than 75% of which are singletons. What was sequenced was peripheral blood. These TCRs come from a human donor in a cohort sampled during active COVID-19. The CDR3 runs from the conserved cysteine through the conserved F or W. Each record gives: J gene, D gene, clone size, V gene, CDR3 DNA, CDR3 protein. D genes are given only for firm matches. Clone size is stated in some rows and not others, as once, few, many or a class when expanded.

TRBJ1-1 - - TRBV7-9 TGTGCCAGCAGCTTAGTGGGCCAGCACACTGAAGCTTTCTTT CASSLVGQHTEAFF
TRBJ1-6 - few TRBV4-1 TGCGCCAGCAGCCAAGGACAGACTTCACCCCTCCACTTT CASSQGQTSPLHF
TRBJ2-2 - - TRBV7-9 TGTGCCAGCAGCTTACAGGGTATCGGGGAGCTGTTTTTT CASSLQGIGELFF
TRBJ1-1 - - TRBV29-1 TGCAGCGCTGATGGGCAGCTGAACACTGAAGCTTTCTTT CSADGQLNTEAFF
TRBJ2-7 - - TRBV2 TGTGCCAGCAGTAGGGATCCGGGATACGAGCAGTACTTC CASSRDPGYEQYF
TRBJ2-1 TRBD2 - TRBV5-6 TGTGCCAGCAGCTTGGGGTCTAGCGGGGGGGCGCGACAGTTCTTC CASSLGSSGGARQFF
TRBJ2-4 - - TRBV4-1 TGCGCCAGCAGCCAAGATGCCCAGCGAGGAAACATTCAGTACTTC CASSQDAQRGNIQYF
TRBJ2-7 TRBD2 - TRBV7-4 TGTGCCAGCAGCTTAGGGTCTAGCGGGGAACACCGCTACGAGCAGTACTTC CASSLGSSGEHRYEQYF
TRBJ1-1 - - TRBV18 TGTGCCAGCTCACCCGGAGACACCCGGAGGACTGAAGCTTTCTTT CASSPGDTRRTEAFF
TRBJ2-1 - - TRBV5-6 TGTGCCAGCAGCTTGGGAGACTACAATGAGCAGTTCTTC CASSLGDYNEQFF
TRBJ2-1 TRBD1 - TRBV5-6 TGTGCCAGCAGCTTGTTGGGACAGGGGGCGGGGAATGAGCAGTTCTTC CASSLLGQGAGNEQFF
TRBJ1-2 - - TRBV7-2 TGTGCCAGCAGCCCCAATTGGGCAGGGGCAGATGGCTACACCTTC CASSPNWAGADGYTF
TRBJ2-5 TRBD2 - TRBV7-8 TGTGCCAGCAGTCCCCGACTAGCGGGGCCCCTACAGGAGACCCAGTACTTC CASSPRLAGPLQETQYF
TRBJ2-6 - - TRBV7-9 TGTGCCAGCAGCTTAGATCAGGGTTCTGGGGCCAACGTCCTGACTTTC CASSLDQGSGANVLTF
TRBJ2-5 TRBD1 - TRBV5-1 TGCGCCAGCAGCTTGGCAGAGGGACAGGGGGGCCAAGAGACCCAGTACTTC CASSLAEGQGGQETQYF
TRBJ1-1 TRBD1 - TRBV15 TGTGCCACCAGCAGAGAATGGACAGGGGGCATGAACACTGAAGCTTTCTTT CATSREWTGGMNTEAFF
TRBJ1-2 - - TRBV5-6 TGTGCCAGCAGCATGTCCCATTATTTGCGAGGCTACACCTTC CASSMSHYLRGYTF
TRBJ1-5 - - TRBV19 TGTGCCACCGCGACGGGTGTAGGACAGCTACAGCATTTT CATATGVGQLQHF
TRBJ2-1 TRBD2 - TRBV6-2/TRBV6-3 TGTGCCAGCAGTTACTTCGGGGGGGCCAATGAGCAGTTCTTC CASSYFGGANEQFF
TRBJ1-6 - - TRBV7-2 TGTGCCAGCAGCTTGGCAGGAACGGTGTCACCCCTCCACTTT CASSLAGTVSPLHF
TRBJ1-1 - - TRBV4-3 TGCGCCAGCAGCCAAGTGGTACAGGGCACTGAAGCTTTCTTT CASSQVVQGTEAFF
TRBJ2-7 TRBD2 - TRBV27 TGTGCCAGCAGTTCCGGACTAGCAGGATACGAGCAGTACTTC CASSSGLAGYEQYF
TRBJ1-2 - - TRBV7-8 TGTGCCAGCAGCCCAGGGGTCTATGGCTACACCTTC CASSPGVYGYTF
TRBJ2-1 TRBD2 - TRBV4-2 TGTGCCAGCAGCGAACCGGGACTAGCGGGAGGCAATGAGCAGTTCTTC CASSEPGLAGGNEQFF
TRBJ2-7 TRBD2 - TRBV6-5 TGTGCCAGCGGAAGACTAGCGGGGGAGCAGTACTTC CASGRLAGEQYF
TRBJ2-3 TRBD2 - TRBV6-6 TGTGCCAGCAGTTCCCCCGGCGGGGGGGCAAAATATACGCAGTATTTT CASSSPGGGAKYTQYF
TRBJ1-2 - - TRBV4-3 TGCGCCAGCAGCGCCGGGACTGAAAACGCCTATGGCTACACCTTC CASSAGTENAYGYTF
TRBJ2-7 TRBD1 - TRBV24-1 TGTGCCACCAGGGGAACAGGGGGCCTTCTTGTACACGAGCAGTACTTC CATRGTGGLLVHEQYF
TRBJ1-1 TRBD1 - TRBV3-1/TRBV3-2 TGTGCCAGCAGCCCCGTTACAGGGGTGACTGAAGCTTTCTTT CASSPVTGVTEAFF
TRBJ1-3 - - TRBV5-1 TGCGCCACCCGACAAGACACAACTGGAAACACCATATATTTT CATRQDTTGNTIYF
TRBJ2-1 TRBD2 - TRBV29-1 TGCAGCGTTGAAGGAACATCTACTAGCGGGGGGGACAATGAGCAGTTCTTC CSVEGTSTSGGDNEQFF
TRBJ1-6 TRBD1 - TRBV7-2 TGTGCCAGCAGCTCCCCGCCAGGGGGCCCGAGGTCGGCCCTCCACTTT CASSSPPGGPRSALHF
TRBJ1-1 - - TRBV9 TGTGCCAGCAGCAGGGAGGGGACCACGAACACTGAAGCTTTCTTT CASSREGTTNTEAFF
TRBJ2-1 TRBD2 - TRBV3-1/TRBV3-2 TGTGCCAGCAGCCAAGAATGGGGGGGCTCCTACAATGAGCAGTTCTTC CASSQEWGGSYNEQFF
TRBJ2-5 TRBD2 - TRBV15 TGTGCCACCAGCAGAGCTGCGGCGGGAGGGGAAGAGACCCAGTACTTC CATSRAAAGGEETQYF
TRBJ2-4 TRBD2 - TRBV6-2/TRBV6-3 TGTGCCAGCAGTTACTCTCCACTAGCGGGGGGAATAATAGCCAAAAACATTCAGTACTTC CASSYSPLAGGIIAKNIQYF
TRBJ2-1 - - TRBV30 TGTGCCTGGAGTGTAGGGTTTCGGGGAGCGAGCGGTGAGCAGTTCTTC CAWSVGFRGASGEQFF
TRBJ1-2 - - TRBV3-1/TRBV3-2 TGTGCCAGCAGCCAAGCGGGGTTCGGCTACACCTTC CASSQAGFGYTF
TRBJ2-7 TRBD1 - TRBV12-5 TGTGCTAGTGGTTTGACAGGGGGCTGGTACGAGCAGTACTTC CASGLTGGWYEQYF
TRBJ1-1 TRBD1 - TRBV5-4 TGTGCCAGCAGCAGACCGGGACAGGGGGAGGCGGAGGGTTTCTTT CASSRPGQGEAEGFF
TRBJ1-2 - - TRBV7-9 TGTGCCAGCAGCTTAGGGTCAGGCGTCTATGGCTACACCTTC CASSLGSGVYGYTF
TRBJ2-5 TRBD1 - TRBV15 TGTGCCACCAGCAGAGTAAAGACAGGGAAGATCCAAGAGACCCAGTACTTC CATSRVKTGKIQETQYF
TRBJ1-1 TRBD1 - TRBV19 TGTGCCAGTAGCGCGGGACAGGGGAACACTGAAGCTTTCTTT CASSAGQGNTEAFF
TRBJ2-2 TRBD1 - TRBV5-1 TGCGCCAGCAGCTCGACAGGGACGAACACCGGGGAGCTGTTTTTT CASSSTGTNTGELFF
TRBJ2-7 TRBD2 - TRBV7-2 TGTGCCAGCAGACTAGCGGCAGACTACGAGCAGTACTTC CASRLAADYEQYF
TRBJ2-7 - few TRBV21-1 TGTGCCAGCAGCAAAGGCAGGGGGCCCTACGAGCAGTACTTC CASSKGRGPYEQYF
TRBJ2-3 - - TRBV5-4 TGTGCCAGCAGCATGACACCCACAGGCACAGATACGCAGTATTTT CASSMTPTGTDTQYF
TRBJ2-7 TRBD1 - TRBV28 TGTGCCAGCAGTACCGGGACAGCCTTCGAGCAGTACTTC CASSTGTAFEQYF
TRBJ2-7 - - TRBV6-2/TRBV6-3 TGTGCCAGCAGTTACACCAGGGGGGCTTACGAGCAGTACTTC CASSYTRGAYEQYF
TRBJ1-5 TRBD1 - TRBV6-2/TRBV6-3 TGTGCCAGCAGTTATGGGGGACAGATAGCAATGGCCCAGCATTTT CASSYGGQIAMAQHF
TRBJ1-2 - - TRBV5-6 TGTGCCAGCAGCTTAGGTCAGCAGGGAGGTGGCTACACCTTC CASSLGQQGGGYTF